The present TCR beta chain was sequenced within a study of response to subunit inactivated influenza vaccine. Via MiXCR, TCRdb re-called the RT-PCR reads, giving one row per CDR3 protein. The sample lists roughly 460,000 distinct CDR3 sequences, about 10% seen once, with more than 10% in the top ten. This clonotype was observed a few times. The junction had 12 bases not matched to a gene; V was cut back by 6 bases and J by 10 bases. Germline V gene lookup returns CDR1 KGHSH and CDR2 LQKENI. The CDR3 sequence is 15 residues long. The receptor was derived from a man aged 45 to 65 who received an inactivated influenza vaccine. The chain couples TRBV18 to TRBJ2-1, with 10 bases lining up with TRBD1. The starting material was PBMCs from blood, obtained roughly 46 days after vaccination. DNA for the CDR3: TGTGCCAGCTCCCCGGGACAGGGGTTAGGTTTGGAGCAGTTCTTC. This codes for CASSPGQGLGLEQFF.